This TCR beta chain was sequenced during a study of patients and donors after allogeneic stem cell transplantation. TCRdb reprocessed the RT-PCR reads with MiXCR, giving one entry per CDR3 protein. The table has roughly 960,000 distinct CDR3 sequences, under 20% seen once. The CDR3 extends over 17 amino acids. Trimming cost V 0 bases and J 4 bases; bases outside gene matches: 10. CDR1 LGHNA and CDR2 YNFKEQ come from the germline V gene. This clonotype is a singleton in its sample. This receptor was identified in a human donor who was either an allogeneic HSCT recipient or a stem cell or donor lymphocyte infusion donor (not recorded which). It is not recorded whose cells these are; they may come from a transplant donor. The chain links TRBV4-2 to TRBJ2-5, with TRBD2 matching over 8 bases. Source material: blood, either unsorted or a sorted T cell fraction (not recorded which). CDR3 region: CASSQDARRGGTETQYF. The DNA of the CDR3 is TGTGCCAGCAGCCAAGATGCTCGACGGGGGGGCACAGAGACCCAGTACTTC.